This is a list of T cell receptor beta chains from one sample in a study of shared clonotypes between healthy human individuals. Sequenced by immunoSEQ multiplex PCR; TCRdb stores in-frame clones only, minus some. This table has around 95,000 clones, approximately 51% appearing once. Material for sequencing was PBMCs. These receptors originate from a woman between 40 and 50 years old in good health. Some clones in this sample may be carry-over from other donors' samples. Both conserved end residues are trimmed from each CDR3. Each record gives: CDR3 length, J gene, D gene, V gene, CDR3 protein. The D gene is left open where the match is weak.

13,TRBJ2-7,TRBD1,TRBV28,ASSRTGAAAYEQY
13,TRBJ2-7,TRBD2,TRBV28,ASSFELAGSYEQY
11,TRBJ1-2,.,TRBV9,ASSVVEGNGYT
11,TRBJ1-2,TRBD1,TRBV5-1,ASSWGQGDGYT
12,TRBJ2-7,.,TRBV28,ASTPQGASYEQY
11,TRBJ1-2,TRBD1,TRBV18,ASSGTANYGYT
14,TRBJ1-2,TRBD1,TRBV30,AWSRGTGEFRAGYT
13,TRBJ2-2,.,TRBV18,ASSLGQTNTGELF
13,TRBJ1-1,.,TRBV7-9,ASSPTTQTSTEAF
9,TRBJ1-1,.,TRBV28,ASVLGELAF
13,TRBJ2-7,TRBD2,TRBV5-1,ASGLLAGGRYEQY
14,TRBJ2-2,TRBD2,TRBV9,ASSVIAGPNTGELF
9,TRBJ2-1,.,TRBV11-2,ASSSFNGQF
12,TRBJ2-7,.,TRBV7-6,ASSLGATSYEQY
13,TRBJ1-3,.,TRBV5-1,ASSLEGGTGNTIY
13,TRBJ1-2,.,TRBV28,ASSLEARFGRGYT
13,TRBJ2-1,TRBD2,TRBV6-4,ASSDVSGSSNEQF
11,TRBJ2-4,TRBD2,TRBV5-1,ASGAGGRNIQY
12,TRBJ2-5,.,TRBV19,ASLVHTPSTRQY
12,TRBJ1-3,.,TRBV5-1,ASSLVGSGNTIY